Within the sample, the clone carrying this T cell receptor beta chain is medium-sized. The data derive from a study of pediatric ulcerative colitis. Sequencing was at survey level. Some clones are missing from TCRdb's copy, which holds only in-frame ones; the method was immunoSEQ multiplex PCR. Among fewer than 45,000 clones listed, over 80% were seen once. Sequences were obtained from blood. The TCR was taken from a girl aged 10-17 years with moderate ulcerative colitis.

The CDR3 nucleotides read TGTGCCAGCAGCTTGGGGAGGGTGTCTGGGAATGAGCAGTTCTTC. Amino acid sequence: CASSLGRVSGNEQFF. The chain carries TRBV5-4 and TRBJ2-1; D perhaps matches TRBD2 (6 bases). This CDR3 has 15 amino acids. V dropped 0 bases and J dropped 7 bases, with 14 bases sitting between them. Germline V gene sequence: CDR1 SGHNT, CDR2 YYREEE (reference sequence).